The 31 T cell receptor beta chains below were found in one sample sequenced in a study of Tregs in tolerant kidney transplant recipients. The repertoire was sequenced with immunoSEQ multiplex PCR; TCRdb's copy has only in-frame clones and lacks some. The data show some 74,000 clones, 80% to 95% seen once. The source was Tregs from blood, collected before the transplant. The receptors stem from a human donor who received a combined kidney and bone marrow transplant.

The chain links TRBV16 to TRBJ1-1; D call uncertain. V was cut by 0 bases and J by 5 bases, with 10 bases left in between. The CDR3 length is 14 residues. Germline CDR1 reads KGHSY; CDR2 reads FQNENV. CDR3 loop: CASSQSWGRTEAFF. The CDR3 DNA sequence: TGTGCCAGCAGCCAATCGTGGGGAAGGACTGAAGCTTTCTTT.

This chain connects TRBV18 to TRBJ2-7; tentative D call: TRBD1 (6 bases). Germline V CDR1 and CDR2: KGHSH, LQKENI. Trimming removed 5 bases at V and 3 bases at J, with 11 bases between. The CDR3 is 13 residues long. The CDR3 DNA reads as TGTGCCAGCTCATGGGGACAAGACTACGAGCAGTACTTC. It codes for CASSWGQDYEQYF.

The gene calls are TRBV28 and TRBJ1-5; no definite D call. Germline V gives CDR1 MDHEN, CDR2 SYDVKM. There are 13 residues in the CDR3. Trimming shortened V by 4 bases and J by 3 bases, and 7 bases separated the two germline ends. The CDR3 protein is CASSSPNNQPQHF. The DNA for the CDR3 is TGTGCCAGCAGTTCCCCAAACAATCAGCCCCAGCATTTT.

This clone is a singleton in its sample. The gene calls are TRBV28 and TRBJ2-2; 12 positions match TRBD2. The V and J ends lost 4 bases and 3 bases, in that order; junction bases with no gene match: 6. The germline gives CDR1 MDHEN, CDR2 SYDVKM. The CDR3 totals 17 residues. This CDR3 is CASSSSRLAGDTGELFF. The CDR3 bases are TGTGCCAGCAGTTCCTCTAGACTAGCGGGAGACACCGGGGAGCTGTTTTTT.

This clone was detected once. The chain links TRBV27 to TRBJ2-7; no firm D call. Trimming took off 0 bases at V and 1 base at J, with 7 bases between the two ends. Germline V lookup: CDR1 MNHEY, CDR2 SMNVEV (reference sequence). The CDR3 is made up of 14 amino acids. The CDR3 coding sequence is TGTGCCAGCAGTTTATCGATGCAGTCCTACGAGCAGTACTTC. Encoded protein: CASSLSMQSYEQYF.

The chain has TRBV30 and TRBJ2-7; 7 bases fit TRBD2. CDR3 length: 13 residues. Germline CDR1 is GTSNPN and CDR2 is SVGIG (reference sequence). With V trimmed by 2 bases and J by 9 bases, 10 bases remained unmatched. CDR3 region: CAWSWTRGERQYF. The CDR3 bases are TGTGCCTGGAGTTGGACTAGAGGGGAGAGGCAGTACTTC.

This clone showed up just a few times. J is TRBJ2-4 and V is TRBV10-3; D not resolved. Deletions cut 6 bases from V and 0 bases from J, with 9 bases between. The CDR3 length is 14 residues. Germline CDR1 is ENHRY and CDR2 is SYGVKD. This chain's CDR3 is CAIRPDLAKNIQYF. CDR3 nucleotides: TGTGCCATCAGACCAGACCTAGCCAAAAACATTCAGTACTTC.

This rearrangement joins TRBV6-5 to TRBJ2-3, with D possibly matching TRBD2 (6 bases). CDR3 length equals 11 residues. The germline V and J ends were trimmed by 6 bases and 5 bases, with 6 bases remaining between them. Germline V gene data show CDR1 as MNHEY and CDR2 as SVGAGI. In nucleotides, the CDR3 is TGTGCCAGCAGAGCGGGAGATACGCAGTATTTT. It specifies CASRAGDTQYF.

The chain recombines TRBV27 with TRBJ1-5; D gene uncertain. This CDR3 spans 13 amino acids. Between the trimmed V and J ends, which lost 5 bases and 7 bases, there was a span of 12 bases. Germline CDR1 reads MNHEY; CDR2 reads SMNVEV (reference sequence). The CDR3 sequence is CASSLDGRQPQHF. DNA for the CDR3: TGTGCCAGCAGTCTAGACGGGCGGCAGCCCCAGCATTTT.

The rearrangement uses TRBV7-9 and TRBJ1-2; 10 positions agree with TRBD1. The CDR3 runs to 14 residues. Germline CDR1 reads SEHNR; CDR2 reads FQNEAQ (reference sequence). V was pared by 5 bases and J by 5 bases, with 5 bases of the junction left unmatched. Here the CDR3 DNA reads TGTGCCAGCAGCCCTGGACAGGGGGTGTATGGCTACACCTTC. Protein: CASSPGQGVYGYTF.

The rearrangement links TRBV5-4 to TRBJ1-5; D gene unclear. Trimming shortened V by 0 bases and J by 0 bases, and 19 bases separated the two germline ends. The CDR3 spans 19 residues. CDR1 and CDR2 from the germline V gene are SGHNT and YYREEE (reference sequence). CDR3 sequence reads: CASSLAVRAPDISNQPQHF. Written as DNA, the CDR3 is TGTGCCAGCAGCTTGGCCGTAAGGGCTCCAGATATTAGCAATCAGCCCCAGCATTTT.

The chain combines TRBV6-4 with TRBJ2-3, with 12 bases fitting TRBD2. The J segment lost 4 bases and the V segment lost 5 bases, leaving 4 bases of the junction unmatched. The CDR3 sequence is 15 residues long. Germline-derived CDR1 and CDR2 are MRHNA and SNTAGT. Here the CDR3 DNA reads TGTGCCAGCAGTCGACTAGCGGGAGAAGCAGATACGCAGTATTTT. This gives the protein CASSRLAGEADTQYF.

J is TRBJ2-7 and V is TRBV18, with D tentatively TRBD2 (5 bases). Germline CDR1 reads KGHSH; CDR2 reads LQKENI. The CDR3 length is 13 residues. V lost 5 bases to trimming and J lost 3 bases, with 11 bases between them. CDR3 sequence: CASSDGKDYEQYF. CDR3 DNA sequence: TGTGCCAGCTCAGACGGGAAGGACTACGAGCAGTACTTC.

For this clone: The junction departs from germline at one end; a sequencing error may be responsible. The chain links TRBV2 to TRBJ2-7, with a tentative D call TRBD2 (5 bases). Germline V lookup: CDR1 SNHLY, CDR2 FYNNEI. This CDR3 is 14 amino acids long. This CDR3 reads CASRRSPALYERYF. In nucleotides, the CDR3 is TGCGCCAGCAGGAGGAGTCCCGCTCTCTACGAGCGGTACTTC. The full variable domain, in which reference TRBV2 and TRBJ2-7 provide the parts outside the CDR3, is EPEVTQTPSHQVTQMGQEVILRCVPISNHLYFYWYRQILGQKVEFLVSFYNNEISEKSEIFDDQFSVERPDGSNFTLKIRSTKLEDSAMYFCASRRSPALYERYFGPGTRLTVT.

This clone was recorded only once. The V call is TRBV6-6, the J call TRBJ2-1, with a possible D match to TRBD2 (5 bases). V was clipped by 6 bases and J by 4 bases, with 7 bases between them. The CDR3 contains 12 residues. Germline CDR1 and CDR2: MNHNY and SVGAGI (reference sequence). CDR3 sequence (DNA): TGTGCCAGCAGCGGAGGATACAATGAGCAGTTCTTC. It is translated as CASSGGYNEQFF.

J is TRBJ2-5 and V is TRBV25-1; 7 bases line up with TRBD2. With V trimmed by 2 bases and J by 5 bases, 11 bases remained unmatched. The CDR3 is made up of 16 amino acids. Germline loops: CDR1 MGHDK, CDR2 SYGVNS. The CDR3 coding sequence is TGTGCCAGCAGTGAAAACCCAGCTAGCGGAAGGGAGACCCAGTACTTC. Protein product: CASSENPASGRETQYF.

The chain combines TRBV28 with TRBJ2-3; TRBD1 matches at 9 bases. The CDR3 spans 15 residues. J was trimmed by 5 bases and V by 6 bases; bases with no gene match: 9. CDR1 and CDR2 from the germline V gene are MDHEN and SYDVKM. DNA of the CDR3: TGTGCCAGCAGACCGGGACAGGGTTCAAAAGATACGCAGTATTTT. Encoded protein: CASRPGQGSKDTQYF.

The V gene is TRBV27, the J gene TRBJ2-5, with TRBD2 matching 10 bases. CDR1 MNHEY and CDR2 SMNVEV come from the germline V gene (reference sequence). The CDR3 totals 14 residues. The V segment lost 6 bases and the J segment 2 bases; nucleotides outside the gene matches: 3. CDR3 protein: CASRRTSGQETQYF. CDR3 sequence (DNA): TGTGCCAGCAGAAGGACTAGCGGACAAGAGACCCAGTACTTC.

V usage is TRBV30 and J usage is TRBJ1-1; D is unresolved. V was clipped by 3 bases and J by 6 bases, with 11 bases between them. The CDR3 is made up of 12 amino acids. Germline CDR1 is GTSNPN and CDR2 is SVGIG (reference sequence). As DNA, the CDR3 is TGTGCCTGGAGCCAAAGAGGCGCTGAAGCTTTCTTT. This gives the protein CAWSQRGAEAFF.

The chain links TRBV7-3 to TRBJ2-1; possibly TRBD2 for D (7 bases). Germline loops: CDR1 SGHTA, CDR2 FQGTGA. V was shortened by 5 bases and J by 8 bases, with 19 bases between the two germline ends. The CDR3 extends over 15 amino acids. CDR3 loop: CASSPRGRGGDEQFF. DNA for the CDR3: TGTGCCAGCAGCCCCCGGGGTAGGGGGGGAGATGAGCAGTTCTTC.

This chain uses TRBV18 with TRBJ1-1; TRBD1 might be the D (5 bases). V was pared by 3 bases and J by 1 base, with 15 bases between. CDR3 length: 16 residues. The germline CDR1 and CDR2 sequences are KGHSH and LQKENI. The CDR3 region has the DNA TGTGCCAGCTCACCGTTAGAGGGGTGGAGGAACACTGAAGCTTTCTTT. This sequence encodes CASSPLEGWRNTEAFF. The whole variable domain, remainder taken from reference TRBV18 and TRBJ1-1, is NAGVMQNPRHLVRRRGQEARLRCSPMKGHSHVYWYRQLPEEGLKFMVYLQKENIIDESGMPKERFSAEFPKEGPSILRIQQVVRGDSAAYFCASSPLEGWRNTEAFFGQGTRLTVV.

CDR3 bases: TGTGCCAGCTCACCATTACGTCAGGTCTATGGCTACACCTTC. It translates to CASSPLRQVYGYTF. The V gene is TRBV18, the J gene TRBJ1-2; no firm D call. Germline-derived CDR1 and CDR2 are KGHSH and LQKENI. CDR3 length: 14 residues. V was cut by 2 bases and J by 4 bases, with 11 bases left in between.

This chain links TRBV28 with TRBJ2-7; 10 bases are a match to TRBD1. V dropped 7 bases and J dropped 5; count of bases not matched to a gene: 5. There are 13 residues in the CDR3. Germline V lookup: CDR1 MDHEN, CDR2 SYDVKM. As DNA, the CDR3 is TGTGCCAGCAACGTCGGACAGGGGGACGAGCAGTACTTC. This gives the protein CASNVGQGDEQYF.

V gene TRBV18 combines with J gene TRBJ1-6; maybe TRBD1 (6 bases). The CDR3 spans 17 residues. With 6 bases removed from V and 5 bases from J, the gap between germline ends came to 20 bases. Germline values: CDR1 KGHSH, CDR2 LQKENI. The CDR3: CASSHTVGGVDNSPLHF. CDR3 nucleotides: TGTGCCAGCTCTCACACAGTCGGGGGCGTGGATAATTCACCCCTCCACTTT.

The chain carries TRBV7-8 and TRBJ1-1; D possibly corresponds to TRBD1 (5 bases). From germline, CDR1 is SGHVS and CDR2 FQNEAQ. V was cut by 1 base and J by 1 base, with 13 bases left in between. The length of the CDR3 is 16 residues. The CDR3 DNA reads TGTGCCAGCAGCTTAGAGGCGTGGACACGGAACACTGAAGCTTTCTTT. It specifies CASSLEAWTRNTEAFF.

The chain couples TRBV5-4 to TRBJ1-3; 9 positions agree with TRBD1. CDR1 is SGHNT and CDR2 is YYREEE in the germline V gene (reference sequence). V lost 4 bases to trimming and J lost 2 bases; unmatched junction nucleotides: 4. The CDR3 spans 15 residues. This CDR3 is CASSVTGGPGNTIYF. In DNA, the CDR3 is TGTGCCAGCAGCGTTACAGGGGGCCCTGGAAACACCATATATTTT.

The chain carries TRBV19 and TRBJ1-3, with TRBD1 matching over 7 bases. The V gene end was trimmed by 7 bases and the J gene end by 0 bases; junction bases not matched to a gene: 6. CDR1 and CDR2 (germline): LNHDA, SQIVND (reference sequence). The CDR3 has 15 residues. CDR3 nucleotide sequence: TGTGCCAGTACCTACAGGGGCCGCTCTGGAAACACCATATATTTT. This codes for CASTYRGRSGNTIYF.

This sequence joins TRBV10-3 and TRBJ2-3; D is undetermined. Germline-derived CDR1 and CDR2 are ENHRY and SYGVKD. V lost 2 bases, J lost 4 bases, and 13 bases lay in between. The CDR3 length is 15 residues. DNA of the CDR3: TGTGCCATCAGTGAGCGGGCCCAAGCCCCAGATACGCAGTATTTT. Translated, it gives CAISERAQAPDTQYF.

This sequence joins TRBV7-9 and TRBJ2-7; a weak D match, TRBD2 (5 bases). This CDR3 has 12 amino acids. With 9 bases removed from V and 0 bases from J, the gap between germline ends came to 9 bases. Germline lookup yields CDR1 SEHNR and CDR2 FQNEAQ (reference sequence). The CDR3 loop reads CASSGSSYEQYF. The CDR3, as DNA: TGTGCCAGTTCGGGGAGCTCCTACGAGCAGTACTTC.

To note about this clone: Other DNA sequences of this sample code for an identical CDR3. V is TRBV19 and J is TRBJ1-4; D ambiguous. Trimming stripped 3 bases from V and 0 bases from J, with 5 bases between. Germline assignment: CDR1 LNHDA and CDR2 SQIVND (reference sequence). This CDR3 contains 14 residues. CDR3 in amino acids: CASSIGSTNEKLFF. DNA for the CDR3: TGTGCCAGTAGTATTGGGTCAACTAATGAAAAACTGTTTTTT.

The rearrangement uses TRBV6-6 and TRBJ2-6; D gene ambiguous. The CDR3 length is 14 residues. V gave up 3 bases and J gave up 1 base, with 4 bases separating them. The germline CDR1 and CDR2 sequences are MNHNY and SVGAGI (reference sequence). The CDR3 region is CASSYGSGANVLTF. The CDR3 coding sequence is TGTGCCAGCAGTTATGGGTCTGGGGCCAACGTCCTGACTTTC.